This T cell receptor (beta chain) was profiled in a study of blood T cells in healthy people across ages. A second PCR of roughly 7 to 11 cycles used a sample-barcoded 5' primer and a J-beta primer mix. Each cDNA molecule, via a template-switch adaptor with 12 random nucleotides, was tagged. TCRdb reanalysed the 5' RACE reads using MiXCR and keeps one entry per CDR3 protein. The sample shows 850,000 to 1,100,000 distinct CDR3 sequences, less than 45% of them seen only once. This clonotype was recorded once. Its antigen is undetermined. Study-level results: More naive CD4+ cells and higher diversity marked long-lived donors relative to aged donors. A roughly linear age-dependent decrease characterized TCR beta diversity per million T cells.

Sequenced sample: blood. The TCR comes from a man younger than 35 in good health.

CDR3: CASRRQGVLDTEAFF. In DNA, the CDR3 is TGTGCCAGCAGGAGACAGGGAGTTTTAGACACTGAAGCTTTCTTT. V gene TRBV6-6 combines with J gene TRBJ1-1; 7 nucleotides agree with TRBD1. This CDR3 has 15 residues. Germline V gene sequence: CDR1 MNHNY, CDR2 SVGAGI (reference sequence). J gave up 3 bases and V 6 bases, and 10 bases lay outside the gene matches.